This T cell receptor (beta chain) was documented in a study of early T cells in non-severe SARS-CoV-2 infection. The overall study: Sequencing of bulk RNA from unsorted whole blood was done, without chain pairing. Study conclusions and caveats: The matching step, a VDJdb search, favored anti-spike CD8 responses and missed private and CD4 specificities.

CDR3 length equals 15 residues. V lost 5 bases and J lost 2; bases outside the gene matches: 3. The germline V gene encodes CDR1 LNHDA and CDR2 SQIVND (reference sequence). Individually, cDNA molecules had unique molecular identifiers attached to them. TCRdb redid the calling of the 5' RACE reads with MiXCR, one entry per CDR3 protein. The repertoire holds about 42,000 distinct CDR3 sequences, with approximately 7.1% as singletons. Details on this clonotype: Antigen specificity is unknown.

Sequencing was done on a sample of whole blood. The receptor was isolated from an adult who was a healthcare worker with PCR-confirmed SARS-CoV-2 infection or an uninfected control (not recorded which). The chain combines TRBV19 with TRBJ2-2; 9 bases agree with TRBD1. In nucleotides, the CDR3 is TGTGCCAGTAGTGTGGACAGGGGAAACACCGGGGAGCTGTTTTTT. This sequence encodes CASSVDRGNTGELFF. Using reference TRBV19 and TRBJ2-2 for the parts outside the CDR3, the full variable domain is DGGITQSPKYLFRKEGQNVTLSCEQNLNHDAMYWYRQDPGQGLRLIYYSQIVNDFQKGDIAEGYSVSREKKESFPLTVTSAQKNPTAFYLCASSVDRGNTGELFFGEGSRLTVL.